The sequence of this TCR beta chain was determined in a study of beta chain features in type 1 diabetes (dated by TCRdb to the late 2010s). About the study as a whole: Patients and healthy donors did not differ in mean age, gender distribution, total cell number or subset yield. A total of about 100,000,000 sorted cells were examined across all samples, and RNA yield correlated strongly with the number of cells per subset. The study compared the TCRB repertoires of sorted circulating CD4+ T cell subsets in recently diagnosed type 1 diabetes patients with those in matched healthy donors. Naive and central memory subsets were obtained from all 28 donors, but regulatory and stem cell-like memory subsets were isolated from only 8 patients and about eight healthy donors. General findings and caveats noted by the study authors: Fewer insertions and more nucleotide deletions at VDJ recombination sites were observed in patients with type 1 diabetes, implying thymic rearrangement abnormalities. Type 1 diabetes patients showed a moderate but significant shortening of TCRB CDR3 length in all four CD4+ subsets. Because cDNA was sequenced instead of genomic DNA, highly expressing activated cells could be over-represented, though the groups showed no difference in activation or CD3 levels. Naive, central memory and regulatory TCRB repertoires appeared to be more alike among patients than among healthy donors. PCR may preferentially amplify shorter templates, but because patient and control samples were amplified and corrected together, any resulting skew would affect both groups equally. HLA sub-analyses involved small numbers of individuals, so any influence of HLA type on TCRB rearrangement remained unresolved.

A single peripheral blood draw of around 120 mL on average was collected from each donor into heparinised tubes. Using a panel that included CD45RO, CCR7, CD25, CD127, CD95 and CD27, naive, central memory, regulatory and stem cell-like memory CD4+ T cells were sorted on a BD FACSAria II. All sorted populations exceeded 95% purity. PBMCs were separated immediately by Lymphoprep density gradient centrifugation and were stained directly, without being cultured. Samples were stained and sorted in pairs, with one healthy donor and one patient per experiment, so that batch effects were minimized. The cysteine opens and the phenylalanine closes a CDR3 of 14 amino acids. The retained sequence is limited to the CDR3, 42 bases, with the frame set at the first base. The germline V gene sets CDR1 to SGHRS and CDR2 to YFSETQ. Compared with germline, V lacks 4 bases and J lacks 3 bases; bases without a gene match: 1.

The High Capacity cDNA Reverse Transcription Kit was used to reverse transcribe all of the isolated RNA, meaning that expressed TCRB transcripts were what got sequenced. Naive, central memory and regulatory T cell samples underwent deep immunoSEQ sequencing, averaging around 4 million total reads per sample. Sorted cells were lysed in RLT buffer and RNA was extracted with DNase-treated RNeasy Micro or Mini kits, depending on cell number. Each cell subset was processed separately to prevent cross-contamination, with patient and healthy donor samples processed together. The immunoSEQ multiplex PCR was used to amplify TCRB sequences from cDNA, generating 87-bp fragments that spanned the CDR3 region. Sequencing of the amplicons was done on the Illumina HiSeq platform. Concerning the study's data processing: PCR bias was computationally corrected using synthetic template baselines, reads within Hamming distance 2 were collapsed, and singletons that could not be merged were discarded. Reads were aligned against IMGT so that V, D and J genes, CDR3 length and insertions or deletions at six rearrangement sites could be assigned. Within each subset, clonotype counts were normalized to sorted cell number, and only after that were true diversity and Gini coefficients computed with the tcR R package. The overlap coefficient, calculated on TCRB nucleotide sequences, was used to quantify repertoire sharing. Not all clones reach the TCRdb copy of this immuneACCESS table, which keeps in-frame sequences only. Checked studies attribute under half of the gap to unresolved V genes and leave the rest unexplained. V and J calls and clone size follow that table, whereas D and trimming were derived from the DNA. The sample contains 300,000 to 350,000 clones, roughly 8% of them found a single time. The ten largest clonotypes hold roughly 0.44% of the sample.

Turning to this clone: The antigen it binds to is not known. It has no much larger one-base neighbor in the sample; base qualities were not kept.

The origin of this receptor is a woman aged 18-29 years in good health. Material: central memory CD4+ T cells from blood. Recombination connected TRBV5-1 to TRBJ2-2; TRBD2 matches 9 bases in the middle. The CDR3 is CASSVAGDTGELFF. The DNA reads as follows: TGCGCCAGCAGCGTAGCGGGAGACACCGGGGAGCTGTTTTTT.